Listed below are T cell receptor beta chains from one sample, sequenced in a study of identical twins. Each CDR3 protein is one row after TCRdb ran MiXCR on the 5' RACE reads. The sample lists around 690,000 distinct CDR3 sequences, 21% occurring once. The sample was also linked to a second study, of T cells expressing NK-cell markers.

Sequencing used PBMCs. The receptor set was obtained from a woman younger than 35 in good health. The conserved cysteine and the conserved F or W are not part of the CDR3 here.

cdr3_length	v_call	j_call	cdr3_aa
12	TRBV12-3/TRBV12-4	TRBJ2-1	ATTLRLEGDEQF
10	TRBV29-1	TRBJ2-5	SVVGNQETQY
11	TRBV20-1	TRBJ2-7	SAREASSYEQY
13	TRBV5-1	TRBJ2-5	ASSLFPGSVETQY
14	TRBV5-1	TRBJ2-3	ASSPSHWGGADTQY
10	TRBV20-1	TRBJ2-1	SASRQANEQF
12	TRBV7-2	TRBJ2-5	ASSFLGLQETQY
13	TRBV6-5	TRBJ2-7	ASSYPGTGSYEQY
11	TRBV6-1	TRBJ1-6	ASSRQSGSPLH
13	TRBV20-1	TRBJ2-3	SATPSGRARDTQY
13	TRBV5-1	TRBJ2-1	ASSLSARSYNEQF
12	TRBV5-1	TRBJ1-3	ASSRGSEGNTIY
17	TRBV12-5	TRBJ2-3	ASGLLGLAGMTVADTQY
12	TRBV5-1	TRBJ2-1	ASSLGAGAGEQF
13	TRBV4-1	TRBJ2-5	ASSQYGGSQETQY
18	TRBV12-5	TRBJ2-7	ASGRDKGLGSGRLLYEQY
13	TRBV20-1	TRBJ2-7	SARDPRNSAYEQY
13	TRBV5-5	TRBJ2-1	ASSLGLADSNEQF
11	TRBV11-3	TRBJ1-5	ASSPTGNQPQH
13	TRBV7-8	TRBJ2-7	ASSLAEGLTYEQY
11	TRBV20-1	TRBJ1-1	SASNSMNTEAF
17	TRBV7-3	TRBJ2-6	ASSLSNRQGGSGANVLT
15	TRBV7-3	TRBJ2-3	ASSPTGTSGGTDTQY
12	TRBV7-2	TRBJ2-7	ASSLAGTEYEQY
13	TRBV6-1	TRBJ2-3	ASTASGGVGDTQY
13	TRBV7-8	TRBJ2-7	ASSHGQGASYEQY
9	TRBV5-1	TRBJ1-2	ASSLDVGYT
13	TRBV6-1	TRBJ2-2	ASRGQWGVAGELF
12	TRBV9	TRBJ2-3	ASSVRGRADTQY
12	TRBV20-1	TRBJ2-3	SARGTSWSDTQY
14	TRBV4-1	TRBJ2-1	ASSQRTSGLNNEQF
16	TRBV5-1	TRBJ2-3	ASSLGPTDTLGTDTQY
15	TRBV19	TRBJ1-5	ASSIRDSPYSNQPQH
12	TRBV6-5	TRBJ2-3	ASSYSSGGDTQC
9	TRBV12-3/TRBV12-4	TRBJ2-5	ASSIWKTQY
12	TRBV5-6	TRBJ2-5	ASSFTGSQETQY
12	TRBV3-1	TRBJ1-2	ASSQVGSGYGYT
17	TRBV11-2	TRBJ2-7	ASSRPWLAGGGSSYEQY
11	TRBV20-1	TRBJ1-2	SAREYNNYGYT
13	TRBV12-3/TRBV12-4	TRBJ2-5	ASRATGGYQETQY
13	TRBV10-1	TRBJ2-5	ASSDRGPPAEAQY
13	TRBV7-9	TRBJ1-2	ASSPEGLQSGGYT
7	TRBV20-1	TRBJ1-2	SARAGYT
13	TRBV5-1	TRBJ2-3	ASQTLAGVTDTQY
11	TRBV2	TRBJ2-1	AVSRGSRYEQF